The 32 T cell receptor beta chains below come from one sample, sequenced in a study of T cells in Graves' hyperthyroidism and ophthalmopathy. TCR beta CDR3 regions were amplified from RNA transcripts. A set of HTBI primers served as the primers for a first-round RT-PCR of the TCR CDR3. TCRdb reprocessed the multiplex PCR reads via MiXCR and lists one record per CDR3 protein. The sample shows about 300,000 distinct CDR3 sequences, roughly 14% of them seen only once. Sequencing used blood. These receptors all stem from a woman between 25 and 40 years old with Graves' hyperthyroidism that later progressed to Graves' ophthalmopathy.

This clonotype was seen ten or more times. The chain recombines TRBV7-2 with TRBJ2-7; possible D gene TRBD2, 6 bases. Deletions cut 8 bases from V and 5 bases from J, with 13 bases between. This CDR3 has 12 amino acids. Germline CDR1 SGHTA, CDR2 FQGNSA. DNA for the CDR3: TGTGCCAGCTCGCTCGGGGGAGACGAGCAGTACTTC. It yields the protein CASSLGGDEQYF.

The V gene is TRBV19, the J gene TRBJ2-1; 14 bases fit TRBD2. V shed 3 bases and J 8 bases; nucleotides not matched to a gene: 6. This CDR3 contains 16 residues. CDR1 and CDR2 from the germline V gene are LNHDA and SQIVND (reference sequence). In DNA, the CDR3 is TGTGCCAGTAGTATTGAGACTAGCGGGAGGGTCGATGAGCAGTTCTTC. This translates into CASSIETSGRVDEQFF.

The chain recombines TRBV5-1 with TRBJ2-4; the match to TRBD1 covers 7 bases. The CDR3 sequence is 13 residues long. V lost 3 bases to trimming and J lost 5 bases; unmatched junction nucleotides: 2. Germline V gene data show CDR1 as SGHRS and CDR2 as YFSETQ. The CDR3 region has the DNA TGCGCCAGCAGCTCCGGGACAGAAAACATTCAGTACTTC. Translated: CASSSGTENIQYF.

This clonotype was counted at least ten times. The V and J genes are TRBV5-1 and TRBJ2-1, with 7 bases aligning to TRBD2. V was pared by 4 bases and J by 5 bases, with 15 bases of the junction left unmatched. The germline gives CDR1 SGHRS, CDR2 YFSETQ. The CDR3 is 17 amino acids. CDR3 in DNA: TGCGCCAGCAGCCATTTGCGGGAGCGAGGGGTGCACAATGAGCAGTTCTTC. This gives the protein CASSHLRERGVHNEQFF.

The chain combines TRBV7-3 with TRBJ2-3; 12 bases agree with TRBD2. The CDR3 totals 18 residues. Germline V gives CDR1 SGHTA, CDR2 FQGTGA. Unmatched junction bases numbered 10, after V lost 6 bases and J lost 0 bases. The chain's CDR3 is CASSPLAGGTTSTDTQYF. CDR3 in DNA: TGTGCCAGCAGTCCGCTAGCGGGAGGGACTACTAGCACAGATACGCAGTATTTT.

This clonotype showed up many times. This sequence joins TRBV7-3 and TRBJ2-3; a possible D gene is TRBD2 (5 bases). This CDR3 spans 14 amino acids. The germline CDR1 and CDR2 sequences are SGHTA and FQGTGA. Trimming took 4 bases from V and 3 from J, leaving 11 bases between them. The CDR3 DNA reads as TGTGCCAGCAGCTACAGCGGAGATACAGATACGCAGTATTTT. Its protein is CASSYSGDTDTQYF. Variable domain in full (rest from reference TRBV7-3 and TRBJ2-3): GAGVSQTPSNKVTEKGKYVELRCDPISGHTALYWYRQSLGQGPEFLIYFQGTGAADDSGLPNDRFFAVRPEGSVSTLKIQRTERGDSAVYLCASSYSGDTDTQYFGPGTRLTVL.

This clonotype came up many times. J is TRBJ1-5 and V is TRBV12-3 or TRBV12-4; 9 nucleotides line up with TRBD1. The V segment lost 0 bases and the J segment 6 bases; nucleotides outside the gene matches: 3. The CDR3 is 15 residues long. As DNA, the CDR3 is TGTGCCAGCAGTTTAGCGGGACAGGGCCCTCAGCCCCAGCATTTT. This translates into CASSLAGQGPQPQHF.

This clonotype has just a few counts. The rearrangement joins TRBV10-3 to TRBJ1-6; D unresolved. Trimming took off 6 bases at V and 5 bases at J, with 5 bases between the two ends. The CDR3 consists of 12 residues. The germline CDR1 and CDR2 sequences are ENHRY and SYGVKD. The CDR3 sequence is CAIRSNNSPLHF. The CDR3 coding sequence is TGTGCCATCAGGTCGAATAATTCACCCCTCCACTTT.

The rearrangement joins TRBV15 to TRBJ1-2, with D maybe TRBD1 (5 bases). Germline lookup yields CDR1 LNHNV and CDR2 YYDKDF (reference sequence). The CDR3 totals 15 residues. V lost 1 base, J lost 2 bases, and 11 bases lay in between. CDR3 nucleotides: TGTGCCACCAGCAGAGGTAGGGACGACAACTATGGCTACACCTTC. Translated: CATSRGRDDNYGYTF.

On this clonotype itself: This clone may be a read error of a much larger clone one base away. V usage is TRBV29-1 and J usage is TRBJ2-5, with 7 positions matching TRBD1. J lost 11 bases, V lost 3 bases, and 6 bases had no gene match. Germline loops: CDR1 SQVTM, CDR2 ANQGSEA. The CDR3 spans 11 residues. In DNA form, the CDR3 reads TGCAGCGTTGACCGGGACAGAGAGCAGTACTTC. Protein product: CSVDRDREQYF.

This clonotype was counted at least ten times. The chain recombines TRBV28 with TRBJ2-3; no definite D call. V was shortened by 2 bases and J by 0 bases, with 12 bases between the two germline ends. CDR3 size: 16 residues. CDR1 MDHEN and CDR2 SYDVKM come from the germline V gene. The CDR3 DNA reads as TGTGCCAGCAGTTTAGATTCCAAGGGTAGCACAGATACGCAGTATTTT. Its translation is CASSLDSKGSTDTQYF.

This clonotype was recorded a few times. CDR3 DNA sequence: TGTGCCAGTTCCATCGGGACAACCACTGAAGCTTTCTTT. This sequence encodes CASSIGTTTEAFF. The chain uses TRBV19 and TRBJ1-1, with a possible D match to TRBD1 (6 bases). The germline V gene encodes CDR1 LNHDA and CDR2 SQIVND (reference sequence). This CDR3 is built from 13 residues. V was trimmed by 8 bases and J by 4 bases, leaving 14 bases between them.

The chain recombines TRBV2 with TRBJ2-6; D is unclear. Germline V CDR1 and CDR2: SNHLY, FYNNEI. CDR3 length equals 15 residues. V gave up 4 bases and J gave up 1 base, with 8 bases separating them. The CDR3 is CASSGATSGANVLTF. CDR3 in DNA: TGTGCCAGCAGTGGGGCAACATCTGGGGCCAACGTCCTGACTTTC. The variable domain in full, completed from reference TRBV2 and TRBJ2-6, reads EPEVTQTPSHQVTQMGQEVILRCVPISNHLYFYWYRQILGQKVEFLVSFYNNEISEKSEIFDDQFSVERPDGSNFTLKIRSTKLEDSAMYFCASSGATSGANVLTFGAGSRLTVL.

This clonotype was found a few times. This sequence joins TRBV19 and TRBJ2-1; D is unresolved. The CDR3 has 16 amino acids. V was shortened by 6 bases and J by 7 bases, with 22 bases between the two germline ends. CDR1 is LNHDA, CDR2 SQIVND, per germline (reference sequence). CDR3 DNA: TGTGCCAGTAGAAAAAGTGCTTTGACGATGGGGAATGAGCAGTTCTTC. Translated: CASRKSALTMGNEQFF.

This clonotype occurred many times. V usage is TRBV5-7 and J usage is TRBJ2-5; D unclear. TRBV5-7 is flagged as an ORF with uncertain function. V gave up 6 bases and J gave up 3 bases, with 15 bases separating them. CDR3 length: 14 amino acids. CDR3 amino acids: CASISSPVKETQYF. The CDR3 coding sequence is TGTGCCAGCATTTCTTCTCCCGTGAAAGAGACCCAGTACTTC.

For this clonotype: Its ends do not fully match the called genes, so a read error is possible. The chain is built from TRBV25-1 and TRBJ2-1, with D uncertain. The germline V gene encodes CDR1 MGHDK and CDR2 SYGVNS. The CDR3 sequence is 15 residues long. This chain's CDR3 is CASPFFPRIYNGQFF. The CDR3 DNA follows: TGTGCCAGCCCTTTCTTCCCTAGAATCTACAATGGGCAGTTCTTC.

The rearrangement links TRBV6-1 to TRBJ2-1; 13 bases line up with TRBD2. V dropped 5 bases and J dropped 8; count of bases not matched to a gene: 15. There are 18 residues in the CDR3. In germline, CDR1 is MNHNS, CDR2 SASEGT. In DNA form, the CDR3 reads TGTGCCAGCAGTAAGGGGGCGCCGGGACTAGCGGGAATGGATGAGCAGTTCTTC. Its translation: CASSKGAPGLAGMDEQFF.

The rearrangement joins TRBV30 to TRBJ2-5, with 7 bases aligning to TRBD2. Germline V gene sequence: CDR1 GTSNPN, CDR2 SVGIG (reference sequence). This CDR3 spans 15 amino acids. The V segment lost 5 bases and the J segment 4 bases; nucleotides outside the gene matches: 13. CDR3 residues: CAWDTPTGGRETQYF. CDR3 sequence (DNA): TGTGCCTGGGACACCCCAACGGGGGGTCGAGAGACCCAGTACTTC.

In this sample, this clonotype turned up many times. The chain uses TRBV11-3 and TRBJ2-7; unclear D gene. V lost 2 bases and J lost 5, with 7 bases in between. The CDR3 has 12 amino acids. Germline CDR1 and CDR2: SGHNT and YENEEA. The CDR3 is CASSLNKNEQYF. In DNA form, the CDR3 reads TGTGCCAGCAGCTTAAATAAAAACGAGCAGTACTTC.

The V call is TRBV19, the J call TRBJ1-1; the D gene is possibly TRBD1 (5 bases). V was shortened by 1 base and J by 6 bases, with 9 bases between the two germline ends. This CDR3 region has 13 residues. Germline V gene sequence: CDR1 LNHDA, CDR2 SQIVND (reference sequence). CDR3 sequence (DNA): TGTGCCAGTAGTATAGGGGGGGGAGCTGAAGCTTTCTTT. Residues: CASSIGGGAEAFF.

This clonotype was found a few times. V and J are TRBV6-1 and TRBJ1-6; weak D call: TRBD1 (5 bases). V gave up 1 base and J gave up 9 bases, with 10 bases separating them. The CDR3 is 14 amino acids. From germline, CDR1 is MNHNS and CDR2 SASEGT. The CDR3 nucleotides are TGTGCCAGCAGTGAAGGGCAGGGCGGTTCACCCCTCCACTTT. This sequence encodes CASSEGQGGSPLHF.

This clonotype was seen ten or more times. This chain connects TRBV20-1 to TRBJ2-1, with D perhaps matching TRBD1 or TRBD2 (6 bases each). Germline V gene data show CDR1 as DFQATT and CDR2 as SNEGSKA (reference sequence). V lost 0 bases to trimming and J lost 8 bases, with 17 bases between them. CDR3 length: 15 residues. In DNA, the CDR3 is TGCAGTGCTAGAGACGTGGGGGGTAGGGGGGATGAGCAGTTCTTC. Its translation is CSARDVGGRGDEQFF.

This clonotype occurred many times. CDR3 protein: CASSPGPSGTDTQYF. For the CDR3, the DNA is TGTGCCAGCTCACCAGGGCCCTCCGGCACAGATACGCAGTATTTT. This chain uses TRBV18 with TRBJ2-3; no definite D call. The CDR3 is made up of 15 amino acids. Germline CDR1 KGHSH, CDR2 LQKENI. Trimming removed 2 bases at V and 1 base at J, with 10 bases between.

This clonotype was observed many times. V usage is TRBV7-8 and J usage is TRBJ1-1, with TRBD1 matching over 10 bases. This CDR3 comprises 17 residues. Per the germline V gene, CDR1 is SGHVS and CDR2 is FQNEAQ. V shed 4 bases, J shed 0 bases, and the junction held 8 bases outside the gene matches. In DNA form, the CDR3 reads TGTGCCAGCAGCTACGCTGGGACAGGGGACCTGAACACTGAAGCTTTCTTT. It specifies CASSYAGTGDLNTEAFF.

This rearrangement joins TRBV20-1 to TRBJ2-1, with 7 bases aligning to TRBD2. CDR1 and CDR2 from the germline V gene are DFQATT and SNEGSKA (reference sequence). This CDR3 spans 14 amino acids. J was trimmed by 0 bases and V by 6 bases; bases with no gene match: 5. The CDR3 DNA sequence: TGCAGTGCCGAAGGGACTAACTCCTACAATGAGCAGTTCTTC. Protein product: CSAEGTNSYNEQFF.

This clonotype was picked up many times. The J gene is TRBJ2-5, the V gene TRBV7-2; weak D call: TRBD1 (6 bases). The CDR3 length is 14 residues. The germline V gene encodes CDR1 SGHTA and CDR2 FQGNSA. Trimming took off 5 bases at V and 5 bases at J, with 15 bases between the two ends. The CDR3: CASSPDSLGETQYF. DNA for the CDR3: TGTGCCAGCAGCCCGGACAGCCTTGGGGAGACCCAGTACTTC.

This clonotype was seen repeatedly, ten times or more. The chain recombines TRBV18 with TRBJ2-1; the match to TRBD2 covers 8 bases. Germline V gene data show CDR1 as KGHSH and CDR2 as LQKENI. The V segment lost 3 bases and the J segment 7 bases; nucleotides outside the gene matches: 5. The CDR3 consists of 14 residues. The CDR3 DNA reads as TGTGCCAGCTCACCTCGGACTAGCCGGAATGAGCAGTTCTTC. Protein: CASSPRTSRNEQFF.

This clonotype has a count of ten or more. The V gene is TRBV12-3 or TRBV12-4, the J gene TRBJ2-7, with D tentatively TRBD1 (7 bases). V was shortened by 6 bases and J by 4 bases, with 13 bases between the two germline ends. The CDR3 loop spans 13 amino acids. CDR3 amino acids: CASRPPGGYEQYF. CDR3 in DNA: TGTGCCAGCAGACCTCCAGGGGGGTACGAGCAGTACTTC.

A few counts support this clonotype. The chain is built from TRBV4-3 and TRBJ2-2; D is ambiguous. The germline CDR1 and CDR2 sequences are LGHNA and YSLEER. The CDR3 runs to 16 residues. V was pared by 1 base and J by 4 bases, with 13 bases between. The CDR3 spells CASSQARSDGTGELFF. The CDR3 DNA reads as TGCGCCAGCAGCCAAGCTAGGTCAGATGGCACCGGGGAGCTGTTTTTT.

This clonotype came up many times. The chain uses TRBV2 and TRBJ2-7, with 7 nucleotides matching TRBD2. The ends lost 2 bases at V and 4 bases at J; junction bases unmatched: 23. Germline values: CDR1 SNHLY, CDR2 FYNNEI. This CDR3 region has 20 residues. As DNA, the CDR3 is TGTGCCAGCAGTGAAAAGGGGCCTTGGGACCTTCTAGCGGTTAGTTACGAGCAGTACTTC. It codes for CASSEKGPWDLLAVSYEQYF.

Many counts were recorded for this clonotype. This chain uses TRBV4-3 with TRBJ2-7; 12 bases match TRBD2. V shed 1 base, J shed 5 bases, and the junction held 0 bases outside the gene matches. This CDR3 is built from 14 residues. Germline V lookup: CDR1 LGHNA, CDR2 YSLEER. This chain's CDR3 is CASSQGTSGNEQYF. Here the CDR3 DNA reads TGCGCCAGCAGCCAAGGGACTAGCGGGAACGAGCAGTACTTC.

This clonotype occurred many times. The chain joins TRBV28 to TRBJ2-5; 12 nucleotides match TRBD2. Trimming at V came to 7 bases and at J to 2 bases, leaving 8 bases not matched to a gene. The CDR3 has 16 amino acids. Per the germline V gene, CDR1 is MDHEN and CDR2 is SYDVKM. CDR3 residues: CASTPRGLAGQETQYF. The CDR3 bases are TGTGCCAGCACCCCGCGCGGACTAGCGGGGCAAGAGACCCAGTACTTC.